The present T cell receptor beta chain was sequenced within a study of response to subunit inactivated influenza vaccine. Study findings and constraints: Each seasonal influenza vaccination recruits few new T cells, the authors suggested.

On this clonotype itself: Its antigen remains unknown. Relative to the germline gene, one junction end is altered; a read error may explain this.

TCRdb recomputed calls from the RT-PCR reads with MiXCR, one row per CDR3 protein. The table includes about 650,000 distinct CDR3 sequences, less than 15% detected once. The origin of this receptor is a middle-aged man who received an inactivated influenza vaccine. This specimen consisted of PBMCs from blood, obtained 14 days before vaccination.

The CDR3 DNA follows: TGTGCCAACAGCTTGGGGGGCGGAGGCACAGATACGCAGTATTTT. It translates to CANSLGGGGTDTQYF. The J gene is TRBJ2-3, the V gene TRBV5-5, with D possibly being TRBD1 or TRBD2 (6 bases each). CDR3 size: 15 residues. Germline lookup yields CDR1 SGHKS and CDR2 YYEKEE (reference sequence). Variable domain in full (rest from reference TRBV5-5 and TRBJ2-3): DAGVTQSPTHLIKTRGQQVTLRCSPISGHKSVSWYQQVLGQGPQFIFQYYEKEERGRGNFPDRFSARQFPNYSSELNVNALLLGDSALYLCANSLGGGGTDTQYFGPGTRLTVL.